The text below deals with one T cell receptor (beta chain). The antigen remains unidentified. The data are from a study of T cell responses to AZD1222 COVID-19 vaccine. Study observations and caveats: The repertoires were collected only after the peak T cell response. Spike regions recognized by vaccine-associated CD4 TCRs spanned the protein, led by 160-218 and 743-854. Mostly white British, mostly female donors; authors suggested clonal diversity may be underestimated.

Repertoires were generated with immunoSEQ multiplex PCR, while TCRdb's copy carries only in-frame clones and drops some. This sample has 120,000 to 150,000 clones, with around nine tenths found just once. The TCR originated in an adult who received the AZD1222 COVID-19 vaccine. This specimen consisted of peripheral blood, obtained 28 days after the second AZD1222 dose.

CDR3 amino acids: CASSPQTNYGYTF. The CDR3 DNA follows: TGTGCCAGCAGCCCTCAGACTAACTATGGCTACACCTTC. The chain is built from TRBV7-3 and TRBJ1-2; unclear D gene. Trimming removed 5 bases at V and 0 bases at J, with 7 bases between. The CDR3 runs 13 residues. Germline V gives CDR1 SGHTA, CDR2 FQGTGA.